This T cell receptor beta chain was captured in a study of shared clonotypes between healthy human individuals. About the research overall: In total, the donors were a couple of women and a few men aged 18 to 49.

Data came from immunoSEQ multiplex PCR; TCRdb stores just in-frame clones and leaves some out. In the table there are roughly 2,300,000 clones, approximately 90% of which are singletons. Germline CDR1 reads MRHNA; CDR2 reads SNTAGT. The CDR3 runs to 10 residues. Trimming took off 9 bases at V and 5 bases at J, with 7 bases between the two ends. The sample comprised naive CD4+ T cells from PBMCs. Subset: CD45RA+ positively selected. This chain links TRBV6-4 with TRBJ2-5, with D perhaps matching TRBD2 (5 bases). The sequence was collected from a man between 18 and 35 years old in good health. Some clones in this sample may be carry-over from other donors' samples. Here the CDR3 DNA reads TGTGCCAGGAGGAGGGAGACCCAGTACTTC. This gives the protein CARRRETQYF.